This T cell receptor beta chain was identified in a study of patients and donors after allogeneic stem cell transplantation. TCRdb reanalysed the RT-PCR reads using MiXCR and keeps one entry per CDR3 protein. The sample holds 70,000 to 85,000 distinct CDR3 sequences; roughly 29% are singletons and the top ten take more than 25%. The CDR3 covers 14 residues. Deletions cut 1 base from V and 0 bases from J, with 7 bases between. This clonotype has just a few counts. The sequenced sample was blood, either unsorted or a sorted T cell fraction (not recorded which). The chain has TRBV12-3 or TRBV12-4 and TRBJ2-7; D gene ambiguous. The sequence came from a human donor who was either an allogeneic HSCT recipient or a stem cell or donor lymphocyte infusion donor (not recorded which). It is not recorded whose cells these are; they may come from a transplant donor. CDR3 sequence (DNA): TGTGCCAGCAGTTTAGTGGAGAGCTCCTACGAGCAGTACTTC. This sequence encodes CASSLVESSYEQYF.